Presented here are 19 T cell receptor beta chains from one specimen sequenced in a study of TIL therapy for anti-PD-1-resistant metastatic lung cancer. The time point: pre-treatment sample, taken before nivolumab and TIL therapy. Sequencing used immunoSEQ v3. TCRdb's table, derived via immunoSEQ multiplex PCR, lists solely in-frame clones and lacks some. The repertoire includes approximately 20,000 clones, nearly 80% of them detected once, and approximately 8% sits in the top ten. Source: blood, taken at baseline. The receptors here all came from a person aged 25-79 years with non-small cell lung cancer.

This chain joins TRBV2 and TRBJ2-2, with TRBD1 identical over 7 bases. Germline trimming cut 11 bases from V and 4 bases from J; bases unmatched to any gene: 13. In germline, CDR1 is SNHLY, CDR2 FYNNEI. The CDR3 extends over 15 amino acids. The CDR3 reads CAGYDRDKITGELFF. CDR3 DNA sequence: TGTGCCGGGTATGACAGGGATAAGATCACCGGGGAGCTGTTTTTT.

The chain is built from TRBV5-4 and TRBJ1-1; no clear D. Germline loops: CDR1 SGHNT, CDR2 YYREEE (reference sequence). With 0 bases removed from V and 1 base from J, the gap between germline ends came to 7 bases. The CDR3 sequence is 14 residues long. CDR3 in amino acids: CASSLGNRNTEAFF. The CDR3 DNA is TGTGCCAGCAGCTTGGGTAACCGGAACACTGAAGCTTTCTTT. Combining the CDR3 with reference TRBV5-4 and TRBJ1-1 gives the whole variable domain ETGVTQSPTHLIKTRGQQVTLRCSSQSGHNTVSWYQQALGQGPQFIFQYYREEENGRGNFPPRFSGLQFPNYSSELNVNALELDDSALYLCASSLGNRNTEAFFGQGTRLTVV.

This chain connects TRBV4-3 to TRBJ2-7; tentatively, D is TRBD1 or TRBD2 (6 bases each). V was shortened by 1 base and J by 4 bases, with 11 bases between the two germline ends. CDR3 length: 14 amino acids. Germline CDR1 and CDR2: LGHNA and YSLEER. The CDR3 region has the DNA TGCGCCAGCAGCCAAGGAGAAGGGGGGTACGAGCAGTACTTC. Translating it yields CASSQGEGGYEQYF.

The chain recombines TRBV5-1 with TRBJ1-2; the match to TRBD1 covers 9 bases. Germline V CDR1 and CDR2: SGHRS, YFSETQ. CDR3 size: 17 residues. The V gene end was trimmed by 3 bases and the J gene end by 4 bases; junction bases not matched to a gene: 13. CDR3 region: CASSSTGQGSRSYGYTF. The DNA for the CDR3 is TGCGCCAGCAGCTCTACAGGACAGGGGTCGAGAAGCTATGGCTACACCTTC.

The rearrangement joins TRBV6-5 to TRBJ2-1, with 7 bases aligning to TRBD1. The V segment lost 0 bases and the J segment 9 bases; nucleotides outside the gene matches: 8. Germline V gene data show CDR1 as MNHEY and CDR2 as SVGAGI. This CDR3 has 15 amino acids. CDR3 in amino acids: CASSYSQGTLVEQFF. CDR3 DNA: TGTGCCAGCAGTTACTCACAGGGGACCCTAGTTGAGCAGTTCTTC.

This sequence joins TRBV10-3 and TRBJ2-3; 10 bases map to TRBD2. The CDR3 has 18 residues. Germline CDR1 is ENHRY and CDR2 is SYGVKD. J gave up 4 bases and V 3 bases, and 13 bases lay outside the gene matches. The CDR3 is CAISERLAGEGAADTQYF. In DNA form, the CDR3 reads TGTGCCATCAGTGAAAGGCTAGCGGGAGAGGGGGCGGCAGATACGCAGTATTTT.

The V and J genes are TRBV24-1 and TRBJ2-5; D is undetermined. This CDR3 region has 13 residues. Between the trimmed V and J ends, which lost 6 bases and 5 bases, there was a span of 12 bases. The germline CDR1 and CDR2 sequences are KGHDR and SFDVKD. CDR3 in DNA: TGTGCCACCAGTAAGGGCTCCAGGGAGACCCAGTACTTC. Amino acids: CATSKGSRETQYF.

The V and J genes are TRBV7-2 and TRBJ2-1; TRBD2 matches 9 bases. Germline-derived CDR1 and CDR2 are SGHTA and FQGNSA. The J segment lost 14 bases and the V segment lost 2 bases, leaving 10 bases of the junction unmatched. The CDR3 has 14 residues. The CDR3 DNA reads as TGTGCCAGCAGCTTATTCGCGGCTAGCGGGATTGAGTTCTTC. As protein: CASSLFAASGIEFF.

CDR3 region: CASSPGRGGLYYGYTF. DNA for the CDR3: TGTGCCAGCAGCCCCGGTAGGGGGGGGCTGTACTATGGCTACACCTTC. The rearrangement links TRBV7-9 to TRBJ1-2, with D possibly matching TRBD1 (6 bases). Germline-derived CDR1 and CDR2 are SEHNR and FQNEAQ (reference sequence). The CDR3 runs 16 residues. Trimming took 5 bases from V and 3 from J, leaving 19 bases between them.

This clone appeared a single time. The chain employs TRBV11-2 and TRBJ2-3; 10 nucleotides align to TRBD2. Germline V gives CDR1 SGHAT, CDR2 FQNNGV. The V and J ends lost 5 bases and 4 bases, in that order; junction bases with no gene match: 9. This CDR3 contains 16 residues. The CDR3: CASSPRLAGGADTQYF. In DNA, the CDR3 is TGTGCCAGCAGCCCCAGGTTAGCGGGAGGCGCAGATACGCAGTATTTT. The full variable domain, rest sourced from reference TRBV11-2 and TRBJ2-3, is EAGVAQSPRYKIIEKRQSVAFWCNPISGHATLYWYQQILGQGPKLLIQFQNNGVVDDSQLPKDRFSAERLKGVDSTLKIQPAKLEDSAVYLCASSPRLAGGADTQYFGPGTRLTVL.

This chain joins TRBV5-4 and TRBJ2-7, with 8 bases fitting TRBD2. The length of the CDR3 is 15 residues. The V segment lost 5 bases and the J segment 2 bases; nucleotides outside the gene matches: 9. The germline V gene has CDR1 SGHNT and CDR2 YYREEE (reference sequence). Here the CDR3 DNA reads TGTGCCAGCAGGGCGGGGGGAACAGGGACCTACGAGCAGTACTTC. Amino acid sequence: CASRAGGTGTYEQYF.

The CDR3 protein is CASKREVSYNEQFF. Written as DNA, the CDR3 is TGCGCCAGCAAGCGGGAGGTCTCCTACAATGAGCAGTTCTTC. The chain carries TRBV4-1 and TRBJ2-1; 9 nucleotides align to TRBD2. The germline gives CDR1 MGHRA, CDR2 YSYEKL. The CDR3 runs 14 residues. V lost 7 bases and J lost 0; bases outside the gene matches: 1.

This clone has a handful of counts. The gene calls are TRBV19 and TRBJ1-2; the D is unclear. The ends were cut back, 8 bases at V and 5 bases at J, with 27 bases in the middle. Germline loops: CDR1 LNHDA, CDR2 SQIVND (reference sequence). The CDR3 is 17 amino acids. Written as DNA, the CDR3 is TGTGCCAGTCGGAAGCCCTGGACTGAAGGCGCCTCGTATGGCTACACCTTC. Amino acids: CASRKPWTEGASYGYTF.

The chain joins TRBV9 to TRBJ1-1; 7 positions match TRBD1. V lost 3 bases, J lost 10 bases, and 6 bases stayed unmatched. The CDR3 spans 12 residues. Per the germline V gene, CDR1 is SGDLS and CDR2 is YYNGEE. The CDR3 loop is CASSGDSLVAFF. The DNA of the CDR3 is TGTGCCAGCAGCGGGGACAGTCTAGTAGCTTTCTTT.

In this sample, this clone turned up a few times. The CDR3 region is CASRPPVGTVSSSYNSPLHF. CDR3 nucleotides: TGTGCCAGCAGACCCCCGGTCGGGACAGTCTCCTCCTCCTATAATTCACCCCTCCACTTT. V usage is TRBV19 and J usage is TRBJ1-6; TRBD1 matches at 7 bases. The CDR3 has 20 amino acids. Germline CDR1 LNHDA, CDR2 SQIVND (reference sequence). V lost 9 bases and J lost 0; bases outside the gene matches: 20.

The J gene is TRBJ2-2, the V gene TRBV7-2; tentative D call: TRBD1 (5 bases). The CDR3 runs 16 residues. Germline V CDR1 and CDR2: SGHTA, FQGNSA. V lost 1 base to trimming and J lost 0 bases, with 9 bases between them. As DNA, the CDR3 is TGTGCCAGCAGCTTAGAACTGACAGCGAACACCGGGGAGCTGTTTTTT. Translating gives CASSLELTANTGELFF.

The chain couples TRBV6-1 to TRBJ2-5, with D possibly being TRBD2 (6 bases). Per germline, CDR1 MNHNS and CDR2 SASEGT. The CDR3 covers 18 residues. V lost 0 bases and J 2 bases, leaving 19 bases between the germline ends. In DNA form, the CDR3 reads TGTGCCAGCAGTGAAGCCCTAATAGTGGGAGGTTTGCAAGAGACCCAGTACTTC. It encodes CASSEALIVGGLQETQYF.

The V gene is TRBV6-6, the J gene TRBJ2-1; possibly TRBD1 for D (8 bases). V shed 6 bases and J shed 3 bases, with 15 bases lying between them. Looked up from germline, CDR1 is MNHNY and CDR2 is SVGAGI (reference sequence). The CDR3 is 15 residues long. The CDR3 nucleotides read TGTGCCAGCAGCCCGGGAGGACAGGGCTACAATGAGCAGTTCTTC. Translation: CASSPGGQGYNEQFF.

The J gene is TRBJ1-5, the V gene TRBV7-9; TRBD1 matches 7 bases. The V gene end was trimmed by 9 bases and the J gene end by 3 bases; junction bases not matched to a gene: 2. Germline CDR1 reads SEHNR; CDR2 reads FQNEAQ (reference sequence). The CDR3 sequence is 12 residues long. CDR3 loop: CASQGDNQPQHF. As DNA, the CDR3 is TGTGCCAGTCAGGGGGACAATCAGCCCCAGCATTTT.